This T cell receptor (beta chain) comes out of a study of patients and donors after allogeneic stem cell transplantation. The CDR3 has 12 residues. Germline V gene sequence: CDR1 SQVTM, CDR2 ANQGSEA. V lost 8 bases to trimming and J lost 5 bases; unmatched junction nucleotides: 6. TCRdb reanalysed the RT-PCR reads using MiXCR and keeps one entry per CDR3 protein. Of approximately 140,000 distinct CDR3 sequences listed, about two fifths are singletons. This clonotype was picked up a small number of times. This sequence joins TRBV29-1 and TRBJ1-1; TRBD1 agrees at 9 bases. The specimen sequenced was blood, either unsorted or a sorted T cell fraction (not recorded which). This receptor was identified in a human donor who was either an allogeneic HSCT recipient or a stem cell or donor lymphocyte infusion donor (not recorded which). It is not recorded whose cells these are; they may come from a transplant donor. Here the CDR3 reads CSTRQGGTEAFF. CDR3 nucleotide sequence: TGCAGCACCAGACAGGGGGGAACTGAAGCTTTCTTT.